The 12 T cell receptor beta chains below all came from one sample that was sequenced in a study of CXCR3-negative and CXCR3-positive naive CD8 T cells. UMI-labeled 5' RACE TRB cDNA libraries were prepared from the cells. TCRdb reprocessed the 5' RACE reads, with one entry per CDR3 protein and no DNA. Recorded here are roughly 29,000 distinct CDR3 sequences; the top ten clones represent roughly 10%. The sample comprised memory CD8+ T cells from blood. These receptor sequences come from a human donor in good health. Some clones in this sample may be carry-over from other donors' samples.

The rearrangement joins TRBV6-2 or TRBV6-3 to TRBJ2-7; TCRdb selects TRBD1, and the lack of DNA leaves this call unchecked. Germline CDR1 and CDR2: MNHEY and SVGEGT. CDR3 length: 14 amino acids. Here the CDR3 reads CASDPQGVTYEQYF.

The chain couples TRBV5-6 to TRBJ2-2; the TCRdb D gene call, TRBD1, has no DNA to confirm it. The CDR3 is 15 amino acids. Germline V gene sequence: CDR1 SGHDT, CDR2 YYEEEE. CDR3 sequence reads: CASSLVGENTGELFF.

The chain employs TRBV29-1 and TRBJ2-3; the D call of TRBD1 rests on TCRdb alone, since no DNA is present to check it. Germline values: CDR1 SQVTM, CDR2 ANQGSEA. CDR3 length: 12 residues. The CDR3 region is CSVRDHTDTQYF.

This chain links TRBV29-1 with TRBJ1-4. CDR1 SQVTM and CDR2 ANQGSEA come from the germline V gene. This CDR3 region has 13 residues. The chain's CDR3 is CSSTGTADEKLFF. Based on the CDR3 plus reference TRBV29-1 and TRBJ1-4, the full variable domain is SAVISQKPSRDICQRGTSLTIQCQVDSQVTMMFWYRQQPGQSLTLIATANQGSEATYESGFVIDKFPISRPNLTFSTLTVSNMSPEDSSIYLCSSTGTADEKLFFGSGTQLSVL.

The chain carries TRBV18 and TRBJ1-4. The CDR3 is 17 residues long. CDR1 and CDR2 (germline): KGHSH, LQKENI. The chain's CDR3 is CASSPLRAPPEGEKLFF. Using reference TRBV18 and TRBJ1-4 for the parts outside the CDR3, the full variable domain is NAGVMQNPRHLVRRRGQEARLRCSPMKGHSHVYWYRQLPEEGLKFMVYLQKENIIDESGMPKERFSAEFPKEGPSILRIQQVVRGDSAAYFCASSPLRAPPEGEKLFFGSGTQLSVL.

This chain joins TRBV9 and TRBJ2-1. The length of the CDR3 is 17 residues. The germline V gene has CDR1 SGDLS and CDR2 YYNGEE. This CDR3 is CASSGGQQVNSYNEQFF.

The chain links TRBV6-5 to TRBJ1-5; the D gene TCRdb calls, TRBD1, cannot be checked with no DNA. CDR3 length equals 14 residues. Germline V gene data show CDR1 as MNHEY and CDR2 as SVGAGI. CDR3 in amino acids: CASKPTGTNQPQHF.

The chain recombines TRBV29-1 with TRBJ1-1. This CDR3 is built from 15 residues. Germline loops: CDR1 SQVTM, CDR2 ANQGSEA. This CDR3 reads CSVEGTVGEDTEAFF. The variable domain in full, completed from reference TRBV29-1 and TRBJ1-1, reads SAVISQKPSRDICQRGTSLTIQCQVDSQVTMMFWYRQQPGQSLTLIATANQGSEATYESGFVIDKFPISRPNLTFSTLTVSNMSPEDSSIYLCSVEGTVGEDTEAFFGQGTRLTVV.

The V and J genes are TRBV7-9 and TRBJ2-1; the TCRdb call, TRBD2, lacks DNA for checking. The CDR3 extends over 15 amino acids. In germline, CDR1 is SEHNR, CDR2 FQNEAQ (reference sequence). The CDR3 loop is CASSLLADSSNEQFF.

The J gene is TRBJ2-1, the V gene TRBV5-1; the D call of TRBD2 rests on TCRdb alone, since no DNA is present to check it. The germline gives CDR1 SGHRS, CDR2 YFSETQ. The CDR3 totals 17 residues. CDR3 protein: CASSLAGSSGGYNEQFF.

The chain is built from TRBV6-2 or TRBV6-3 and TRBJ1-1; TCRdb lists TRBD1, though no DNA is available to test this call. Germline CDR1 is MNHEY and CDR2 is SVGEGT. This CDR3 has 13 residues. CDR3 region: CASSYSGVTEAFF.

This chain joins TRBV6-6 and TRBJ2-1; TCRdb names TRBD1, which stays unverified in the absence of DNA. This CDR3 is 14 amino acids long. Germline CDR1 MNHNY, CDR2 SVGAGI (reference sequence). CDR3: CASSRQGSYNEQFF.